This T cell receptor (beta chain) is from a study of T-cell reconstitution after alpha-beta-depleted transplantation in children. As it was prepared, the TCRbeta library received unique molecular identifiers. A single record per CDR3 protein comes from TCRdb applying MiXCR to the PCR reads. The sample lists about 290,000 distinct CDR3 sequences; 10% were seen once. This clonotype was detected many times. Its target is unknown. Per germline, CDR1 LGHDT and CDR2 YNNKEL (reference sequence). V was cut by 0 bases and J by 7 bases, with 10 bases left in between. This CDR3 is 13 amino acids long. Study-level results: A year had passed since transplant, and T-cell counts and diversity by then came mostly from newly produced T cells. Certain patients had high TCRbeta diversity at day 60, and it came from recipient T cells and thymic progenitors that survived. Roughly two months post-transplant, alpha-beta T cells reportedly originated from several hundred graft clones that had expanded.

The chain links TRBV3-1 to TRBJ2-7, with D possibly matching TRBD1 (5 bases). Here the sequenced sample was PBMCs, taken before TCRalphabeta/CD19-depleted stem cell transplant. The sequence came from a boy less than two years old with acute myeloid leukemia, due to receive a stem cell transplant. DNA of the CDR3: TGTGCCAGCAGCCAAGATGGCCAGGGTGAGCAGTACTTC. Translated, it gives CASSQDGQGEQYF.